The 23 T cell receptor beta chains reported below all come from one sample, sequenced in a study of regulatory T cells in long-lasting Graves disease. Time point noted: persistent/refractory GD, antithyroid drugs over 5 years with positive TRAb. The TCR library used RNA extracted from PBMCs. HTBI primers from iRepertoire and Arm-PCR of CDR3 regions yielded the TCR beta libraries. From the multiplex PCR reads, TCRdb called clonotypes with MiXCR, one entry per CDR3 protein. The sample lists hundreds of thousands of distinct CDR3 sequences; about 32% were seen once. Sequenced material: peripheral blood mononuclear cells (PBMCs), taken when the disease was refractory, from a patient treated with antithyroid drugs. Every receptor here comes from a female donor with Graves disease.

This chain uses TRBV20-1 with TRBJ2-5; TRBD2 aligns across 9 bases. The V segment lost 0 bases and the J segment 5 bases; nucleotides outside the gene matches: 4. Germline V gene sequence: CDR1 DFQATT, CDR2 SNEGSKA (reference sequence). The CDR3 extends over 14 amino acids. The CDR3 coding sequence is TGCAGTGCTAGAGACGGACTAGCGTGGGAGACCCAGTACTTC. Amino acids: CSARDGLAWETQYF.

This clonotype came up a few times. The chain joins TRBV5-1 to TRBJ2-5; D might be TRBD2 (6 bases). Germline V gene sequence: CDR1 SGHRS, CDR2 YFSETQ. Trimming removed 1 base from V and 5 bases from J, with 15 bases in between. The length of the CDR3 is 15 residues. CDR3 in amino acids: CASSLIGSPPETQYF. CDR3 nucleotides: TGCGCCAGCAGCTTGATCGGGAGTCCCCCGGAGACCCAGTACTTC.

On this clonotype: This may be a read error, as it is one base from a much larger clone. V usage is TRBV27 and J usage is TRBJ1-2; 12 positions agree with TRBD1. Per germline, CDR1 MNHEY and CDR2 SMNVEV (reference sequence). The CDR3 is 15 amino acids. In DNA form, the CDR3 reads TGTGCCAGCAATTTAGACGGGACAGGGGGCCGGGGCTACACCTTC. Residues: CASNLDGTGGRGYTF.

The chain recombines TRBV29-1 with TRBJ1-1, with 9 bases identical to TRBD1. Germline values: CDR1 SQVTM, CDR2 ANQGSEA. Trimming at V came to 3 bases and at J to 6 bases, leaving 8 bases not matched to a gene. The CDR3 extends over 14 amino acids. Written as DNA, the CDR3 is TGCAGCGTTGACGAGGGACAGGGATTCGCTGAAGCTTTCTTT. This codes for CSVDEGQGFAEAFF.

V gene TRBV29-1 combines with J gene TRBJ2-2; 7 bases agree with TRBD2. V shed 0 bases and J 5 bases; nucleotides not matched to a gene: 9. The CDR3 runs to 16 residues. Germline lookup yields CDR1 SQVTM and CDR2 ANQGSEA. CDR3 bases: TGCAGCGTTGAAGATCGCGGCGGGAGTTATACCGGGGAGCTGTTTTTT. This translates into CSVEDRGGSYTGELFF.

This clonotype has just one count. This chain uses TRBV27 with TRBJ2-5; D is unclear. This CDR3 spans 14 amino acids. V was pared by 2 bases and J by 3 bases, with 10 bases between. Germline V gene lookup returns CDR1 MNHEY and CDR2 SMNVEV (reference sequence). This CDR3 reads CASSLDPWEETQYF. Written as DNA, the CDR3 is TGTGCCAGCAGTTTAGACCCTTGGGAAGAGACCCAGTACTTC.

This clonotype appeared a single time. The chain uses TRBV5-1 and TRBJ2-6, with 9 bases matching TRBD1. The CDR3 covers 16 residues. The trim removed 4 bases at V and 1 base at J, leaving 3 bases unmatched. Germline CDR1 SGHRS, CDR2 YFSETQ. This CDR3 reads CASSTGTGSGANVLTF. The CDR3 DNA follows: TGCGCCAGCAGCACCGGGACAGGGTCTGGGGCCAACGTCCTGACTTTC.

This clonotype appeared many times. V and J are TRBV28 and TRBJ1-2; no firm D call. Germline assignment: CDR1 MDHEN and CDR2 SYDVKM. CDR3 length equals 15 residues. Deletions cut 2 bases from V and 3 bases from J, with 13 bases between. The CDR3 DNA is TGTGCCAGCAGTTTAGGGAACCTCGGGGACTATGGCTACACCTTC. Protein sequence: CASSLGNLGDYGYTF.

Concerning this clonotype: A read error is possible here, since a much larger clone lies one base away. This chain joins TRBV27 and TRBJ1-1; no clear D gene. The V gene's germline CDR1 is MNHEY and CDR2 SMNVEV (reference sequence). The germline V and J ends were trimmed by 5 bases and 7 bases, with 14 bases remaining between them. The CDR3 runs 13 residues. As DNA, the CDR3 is TGTGCCAGCAGTGAACAAGGGAGAGATGAAGCTTTCTTT. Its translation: CASSEQGRDEAFF.

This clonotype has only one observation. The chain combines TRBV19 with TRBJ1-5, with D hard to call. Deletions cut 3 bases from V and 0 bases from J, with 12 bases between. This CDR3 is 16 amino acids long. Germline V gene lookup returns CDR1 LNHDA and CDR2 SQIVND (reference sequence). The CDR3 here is CASSISTDYSNQPQHF. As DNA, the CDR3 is TGTGCCAGTAGTATTTCTACGGACTATAGCAATCAGCCCCAGCATTTT.

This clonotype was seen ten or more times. DNA for the CDR3: TGTGCCAGCAGGGCCCCGGGCCTCGGTCGCAATCAGCCCCAGCATTTT. Amino acid sequence: CASRAPGLGRNQPQHF. The rearrangement joins TRBV2 to TRBJ1-5; D unclear. Per germline, CDR1 SNHLY and CDR2 FYNNEI. V lost 6 bases and J 2 bases, leaving 17 bases between the germline ends. The CDR3 spans 16 residues.

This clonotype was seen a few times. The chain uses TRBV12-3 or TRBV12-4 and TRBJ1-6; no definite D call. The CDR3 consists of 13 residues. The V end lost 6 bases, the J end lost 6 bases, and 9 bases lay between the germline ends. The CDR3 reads CASRAASNSPLHF. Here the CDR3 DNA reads TGTGCCAGCAGGGCAGCCTCTAATTCACCCCTCCACTTT.

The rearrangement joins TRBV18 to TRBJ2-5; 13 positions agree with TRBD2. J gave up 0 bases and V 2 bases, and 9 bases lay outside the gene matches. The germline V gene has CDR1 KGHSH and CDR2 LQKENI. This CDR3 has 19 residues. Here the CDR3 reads CASSPLGLAGERYQETQYF. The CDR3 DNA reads TGTGCCAGCTCACCATTAGGACTAGCGGGAGAGCGGTACCAAGAGACCCAGTACTTC.

CDR3 region: CASSIISQGSYEQYF. CDR3 coding DNA: TGTGCCAGTAGTATAATCTCCCAGGGATCCTACGAGCAGTACTTC. V and J are TRBV19 and TRBJ2-7; weak D call: TRBD1 (5 bases). From germline, CDR1 is LNHDA and CDR2 SQIVND (reference sequence). Trimming removed 2 bases from V and 1 base from J, with 12 bases in between. There are 15 residues in the CDR3. The entire variable domain, with the rest obtained from reference TRBV19 and TRBJ2-7, is as follows: DGGITQSPKYLFRKEGQNVTLSCEQNLNHDAMYWYRQDPGQGLRLIYYSQIVNDFQKGDIAEGYSVSREKKESFPLTVTSAQKNPTAFYLCASSIISQGSYEQYFGPGTRLTVT.

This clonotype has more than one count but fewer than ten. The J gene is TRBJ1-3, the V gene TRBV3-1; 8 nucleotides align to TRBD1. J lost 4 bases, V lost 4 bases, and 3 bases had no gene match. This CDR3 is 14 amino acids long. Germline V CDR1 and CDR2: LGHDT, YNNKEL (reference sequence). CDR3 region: CASSLRDRGNTIYF. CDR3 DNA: TGTGCCAGCAGCCTCCGGGACAGGGGAAACACCATATATTTT. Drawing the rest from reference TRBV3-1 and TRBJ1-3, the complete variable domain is DTAVSQTPKYLVTQMGNDKSIKCEQNLGHDTMYWYKQDSKKFLKIMFSYNNKELIINETVPNRFSPKSPDKAHLNLHINSLELGDSAVYFCASSLRDRGNTIYFGEGSWLTVV.

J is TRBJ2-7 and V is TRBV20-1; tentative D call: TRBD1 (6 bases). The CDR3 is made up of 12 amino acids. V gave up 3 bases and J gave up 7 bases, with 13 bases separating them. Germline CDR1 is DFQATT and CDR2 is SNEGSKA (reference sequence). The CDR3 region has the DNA TGCAGTGCTAGTGAGGGGGTGGGGGAGCAGTACTTC. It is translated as CSASEGVGEQYF.

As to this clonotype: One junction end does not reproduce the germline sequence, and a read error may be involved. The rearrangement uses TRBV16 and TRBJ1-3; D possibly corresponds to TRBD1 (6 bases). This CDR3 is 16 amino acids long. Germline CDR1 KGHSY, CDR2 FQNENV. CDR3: CASSLTDRSSENTIYF. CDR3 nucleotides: TGTGCCAGCAGCCTAACCGACAGGTCCTCTGAAAACACCATATATTTT. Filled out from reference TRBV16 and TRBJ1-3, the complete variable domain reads GEEVAQTPKHLVRGEGQKAKLYCAPIKGHSYVFWYQQVLKNEFKFLISFQNENVFDETGMPKERFSAKCLPNSPCSLEIQATKLEDSAVYFCASSLTDRSSENTIYFGEGSWLTVV.

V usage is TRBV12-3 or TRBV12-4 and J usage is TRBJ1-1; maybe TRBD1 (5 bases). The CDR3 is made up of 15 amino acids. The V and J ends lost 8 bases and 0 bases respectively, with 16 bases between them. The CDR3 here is CASDSSLTVNTEAFF. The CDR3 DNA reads TGTGCCAGCGACTCAAGTCTGACAGTGAACACTGAAGCTTTCTTT.

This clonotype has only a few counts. The CDR3 loop reads CASSRHGTSGRGGDTQYF. As DNA, the CDR3 is TGTGCCAGCAGTAGGCATGGGACTAGCGGGAGAGGAGGAGATACGCAGTATTTT. The chain joins TRBV6-2 or TRBV6-3 to TRBJ2-3; 14 nucleotides align to TRBD2. The CDR3 is made up of 18 amino acids. With 5 bases clipped from V and 5 bases from J, the junction kept 12 bases outside the gene matches. Germline V lookup: CDR1 MNHEY, CDR2 SVGEGT.

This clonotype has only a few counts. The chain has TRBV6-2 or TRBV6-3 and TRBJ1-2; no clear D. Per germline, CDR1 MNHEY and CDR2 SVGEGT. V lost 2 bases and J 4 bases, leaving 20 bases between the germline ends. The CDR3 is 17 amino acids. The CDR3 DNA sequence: TGTGCCAGCAGTTACCGAGGCGCAGGCCCGAACGGCTATGGCTACACCTTC. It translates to CASSYRGAGPNGYGYTF.

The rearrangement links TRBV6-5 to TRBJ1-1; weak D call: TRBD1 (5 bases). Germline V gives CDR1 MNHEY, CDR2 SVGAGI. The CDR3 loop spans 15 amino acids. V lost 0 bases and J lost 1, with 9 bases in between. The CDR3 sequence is CASSYSGAKNTEAFF. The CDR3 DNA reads TGTGCCAGCAGTTACTCAGGGGCGAAGAACACTGAAGCTTTCTTT.

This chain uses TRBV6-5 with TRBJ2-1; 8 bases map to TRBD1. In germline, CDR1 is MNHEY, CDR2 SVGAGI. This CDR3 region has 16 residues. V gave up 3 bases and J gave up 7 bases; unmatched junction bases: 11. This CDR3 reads CASSYFGQGGENEQFF. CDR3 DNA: TGTGCCAGCAGTTATTTCGGACAGGGTGGGGAAAATGAGCAGTTCTTC.

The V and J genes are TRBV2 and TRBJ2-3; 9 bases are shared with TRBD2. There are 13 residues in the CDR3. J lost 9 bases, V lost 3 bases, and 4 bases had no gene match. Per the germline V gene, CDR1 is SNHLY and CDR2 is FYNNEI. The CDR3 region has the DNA TGTGCCAGCAGTGATAAGCGGGAGGTAACGCAGTATTTT. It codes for CASSDKREVTQYF. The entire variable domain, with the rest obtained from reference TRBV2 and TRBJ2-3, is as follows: EPEVTQTPSHQVTQMGQEVILRCVPISNHLYFYWYRQILGQKVEFLVSFYNNEISEKSEIFDDQFSVERPDGSNFTLKIRSTKLEDSAMYFCASSDKREVTQYFGPGTRLTVL.